The clone carrying this T cell receptor (beta chain) was counted a few times. As yet, its antigen is unknown. The source of the sample is a study of beta chain features in type 1 diabetes. Every isolated RNA sample was fully reverse transcribed, so sequencing captured expressed TCRB transcripts. The study sequenced naive, central memory and regulatory T cell samples to an average of approximately 3.5 million reads. Here immunoSEQ multiplex PCR was the method, and the copy in TCRdb shows in-frame clones only, minus some. The sample holds about 340,000 clones, about 14% seen once. Every sorted population was more than 98% pure. This CDR3 is 16 amino acids long. Trimming removed 3 bases from V and 3 bases from J, with 15 bases in between. Germline assignment: CDR1 SGHNT and CDR2 YENEEA. Study findings and constraints: A greater similarity of naive, central memory and Treg TCRB repertoires was seen among patients than among healthy donors. When VDJ junctions were examined, type 1 diabetes patients showed fewer insertions and more deletions. All four CD4+ subsets from Type 1 diabetes patients carried moderately but significantly shorter TCRB CDR3s.

The TCR was taken from a woman between 18 and 29 years old with type 1 diabetes. This chain joins TRBV11-3 and TRBJ2-1; D may be TRBD1 (5 bases). The sequenced sample consisted of naive CD4+ T cells from blood. The CDR3 reads CASSFGTGRDYNEQFF. In nucleotides, the CDR3 is TGTGCCAGCAGCTTCGGCACTGGCAGGGACTACAATGAGCAGTTCTTC.